Shown below are 21 T cell receptor beta chains from a single sample sequenced in a study of cytomegalovirus exposure and HLA in healthy donors. With 60 Vbeta and 13 Jbeta primers, the PCR was carried out. The assay was immunoSEQ multiplex PCR, and TCRdb's table has in-frame clones only and misses some. The repertoire holds some 180,000 clones, with 70% to 85% as singletons. The specimen sequenced was PBMCs. The receptors stem from a girl aged 2-10 years in good health and CMV-seropositive.

Only a few counts were recorded for this clone. V gene TRBV4-1 combines with J gene TRBJ2-1; 8 positions match TRBD1. The germline V gene encodes CDR1 MGHRA and CDR2 YSYEKL. The V segment lost 4 bases and the J segment 6 bases; nucleotides outside the gene matches: 8. This CDR3 comprises 15 residues. The CDR3 loop is CASSPRTGSGNEQFF. CDR3 nucleotide sequence: TGCGCCAGCAGCCCAAGGACAGGGAGTGGCAATGAGCAGTTCTTC.

The chain combines TRBV4-2 with TRBJ2-7, with a possible D match to TRBD2 (7 bases). V dropped 0 bases and J dropped 3 bases, with 15 bases sitting between them. This CDR3 is built from 16 residues. Germline V CDR1 and CDR2: LGHNA, YNFKEQ. CDR3 sequence: CASSQEVGGPNYEQYF. The CDR3, as DNA: TGTGCCAGCAGCCAAGAAGTCGGGGGGCCCAACTACGAGCAGTACTTC.

The rearrangement joins TRBV6-1 to TRBJ2-7, with D maybe TRBD1 (5 bases). Trimming removed 6 bases from V and 3 bases from J, with 15 bases in between. The CDR3 consists of 14 residues. Germline CDR1 is MNHNS and CDR2 is SASEGT. The CDR3 nucleotides are TGTGCCAGCAGGGACGGGCAGACAGTCTACGAGCAGTACTTC. Amino acids: CASRDGQTVYEQYF.

This chain connects TRBV9 to TRBJ2-7; 8 nucleotides agree with TRBD1. CDR3 length equals 14 residues. With 3 bases clipped from V and 6 bases from J, the junction kept 8 bases outside the gene matches. The germline V gene has CDR1 SGDLS and CDR2 YYNGEE. CDR3 nucleotides: TGTGCCAGCAGCGCCCATCTGACAGGGGCCGAGCAGTACTTC. Its protein product is CASSAHLTGAEQYF.

The genes are TRBV5-5 and TRBJ1-1, with 8 bases identical to TRBD1. Trimming removed 4 bases from V and 5 bases from J; junction bases left unmatched: 13. Germline assignment: CDR1 SGHKS and CDR2 YYEKEE (reference sequence). The CDR3 sequence is 16 residues long. The CDR3 loop reads CASSRYLRGQVTEAFF. The CDR3, as DNA: TGTGCCAGCAGCCGATACCTCAGGGGGCAGGTGACTGAAGCTTTCTTT.

This chain uses TRBV4-1 with TRBJ2-7; D possibly corresponds to TRBD2 (6 bases). CDR1 and CDR2 (germline): MGHRA, YSYEKL. The CDR3 has 16 residues. Trimming left V 0 bases short and J 2 bases short, with 14 bases between. The CDR3 sequence is CASSQDSRGLAYEQYF. CDR3 nucleotides: TGCGCCAGCAGCCAAGACTCCCGGGGGTTAGCCTACGAGCAGTACTTC.

The rearrangement uses TRBV28 and TRBJ2-6; weak D call: TRBD2 (7 bases). There are 16 residues in the CDR3. The germline V gene encodes CDR1 MDHEN and CDR2 SYDVKM. The V and J ends lost 6 bases and 2 bases respectively, with 14 bases between them. DNA for the CDR3: TGTGCCAGCAGCCAGCAGGGGACTACTGGGGCCAACGTCCTGACTTTC. This sequence encodes CASSQQGTTGANVLTF.

This sequence joins TRBV25-1 and TRBJ2-7; TRBD1 matches 7 bases. The V gene's germline CDR1 is MGHDK and CDR2 SYGVNS. This CDR3 spans 16 amino acids. Germline trimming cut 2 bases from V and 2 bases from J; bases unmatched to any gene: 9. As DNA, the CDR3 is TGTGCCAGCAGTGAAGAGGGACAGCTTCTCCCCTACGAGCAGTACTTC. Amino acid sequence: CASSEEGQLLPYEQYF.

With regard to this clone: This same CDR3 is encoded by further DNA sequences in the sample. The J gene is TRBJ1-5, the V gene TRBV9, with D uncertain. The germline V gene encodes CDR1 SGDLS and CDR2 YYNGEE. The V gene lost 0 bases and the J gene lost 3 bases, with 4 bases spanning the gap. The CDR3 length is 13 residues. Written as DNA, the CDR3 is TGTGCCAGCAGCGTAGACAACAATCAGCCCCAGCATTTT. Protein: CASSVDNNQPQHF.

The chain is built from TRBV5-1 and TRBJ2-7; D may be TRBD2 (6 bases). The germline V gene encodes CDR1 SGHRS and CDR2 YFSETQ. The CDR3 has 16 amino acids. V gave up 0 bases and J gave up 2 bases, with 15 bases separating them. CDR3 in amino acids: CASSLVSGDGPYEQYF. CDR3 coding DNA: TGCGCCAGCAGCTTGGTCTCGGGGGACGGCCCCTACGAGCAGTACTTC. Full variable domain (missing parts from reference TRBV5-1 and TRBJ2-7): KAGVTQTPRYLIKTRGQQVTLSCSPISGHRSVSWYQQTPGQGLQFLFEYFSETQRNKGNFPGRFSGRQFSNSRSEMNVSTLELGDSALYLCASSLVSGDGPYEQYFGPGTRLTVT.

This chain connects TRBV5-1 to TRBJ2-7; no definite D call. V was trimmed by 1 base and J by 7 bases, leaving 12 bases between them. CDR1 and CDR2 from the germline V gene are SGHRS and YFSETQ. The CDR3 extends over 13 amino acids. The CDR3: CASSLRPEAEQYF. The CDR3 DNA sequence: TGCGCCAGCAGCTTGCGACCCGAAGCGGAGCAGTACTTC.

The genes are TRBV28 and TRBJ1-5; D ambiguous. Germline lookup yields CDR1 MDHEN and CDR2 SYDVKM. Trimming removed 3 bases from V and 0 bases from J, with 9 bases in between. The CDR3 totals 15 residues. The CDR3 loop reads CASSFWAYSNQPQHF. In DNA form, the CDR3 reads TGTGCCAGCAGTTTTTGGGCCTATAGCAATCAGCCCCAGCATTTT.

This chain joins TRBV15 and TRBJ1-4, with 7 positions matching TRBD1. This CDR3 has 15 amino acids. Germline V lookup: CDR1 LNHNV, CDR2 YYDKDF (reference sequence). Germline trimming cut 0 bases from V and 7 bases from J; bases unmatched to any gene: 5. The CDR3 spells CATSRETGWSEKLFF. CDR3 coding DNA: TGTGCCACCAGCAGAGAGACAGGGTGGAGTGAAAAACTGTTTTTT.

The chain combines TRBV18 with TRBJ1-1; D remains unclear. The CDR3 spans 13 residues. Looked up from germline, CDR1 is KGHSH and CDR2 is LQKENI. V lost 2 bases and J 3 bases, leaving 7 bases between the germline ends. The DNA for the CDR3 is TGTGCCAGCTCACCAAGAGCGGACACTGAAGCTTTCTTT. It encodes CASSPRADTEAFF.

The V gene is TRBV5-4, the J gene TRBJ2-7; TRBD2 is a possible D gene (5 bases). V lost 2 bases, J lost 0 bases, and 12 bases lay in between. Germline V CDR1 and CDR2: SGHNT, YYREEE (reference sequence). This CDR3 has 15 amino acids. The CDR3 reads CASSLAEMGSYEQYF. CDR3 nucleotides: TGTGCCAGCAGCTTAGCGGAGATGGGCTCCTACGAGCAGTACTTC.

The rearrangement links TRBV4-1 to TRBJ2-1; D ambiguous. This CDR3 spans 14 amino acids. Germline assignment: CDR1 MGHRA and CDR2 YSYEKL. V gave up 2 bases and J gave up 7 bases, with 12 bases separating them. CDR3 sequence reads: CASSQTRLANEQFF. CDR3 nucleotides: TGCGCCAGCAGCCAAACCAGACTGGCAAATGAGCAGTTCTTC.

The V gene is TRBV7-8, the J gene TRBJ2-7; 8 bases are a match to TRBD2. This CDR3 contains 14 residues. The junction had 6 bases not matched to a gene; V was cut back by 3 bases and J by 5 bases. The germline CDR1 and CDR2 sequences are SGHVS and FQNEAQ. CDR3 region: CASSFGTGGHEQYF. DNA for the CDR3: TGTGCCAGCAGCTTCGGGACGGGAGGGCACGAGCAGTACTTC.

The chain recombines TRBV6-1 with TRBJ1-1; no clear D. This CDR3 is 11 amino acids long. Trimming removed 7 bases at V and 3 bases at J, with 6 bases between. CDR1 is MNHNS and CDR2 is SASEGT in the germline V gene. The CDR3 coding sequence is TGTGCCAGCAATTCCTACACTGAAGCTTTCTTT. Protein sequence: CASNSYTEAFF.

V and J are TRBV7-9 and TRBJ2-5; TRBD2 agrees at 9 bases. This CDR3 spans 14 amino acids. Per the germline V gene, CDR1 is SEHNR and CDR2 is FQNEAQ (reference sequence). After removal of 5 bases from V and 5 bases from J, the junction contained 6 bases not matched to a gene. The CDR3 protein is CASSTAAGGETQYF. CDR3 in DNA: TGTGCCAGCAGCACTGCGGCGGGAGGGGAGACCCAGTACTTC. The entire variable domain, with the rest obtained from reference TRBV7-9 and TRBJ2-5, is as follows: DTGVSQNPRHKITKRGQNVTFRCDPISEHNRLYWYRQTLGQGPEFLTYFQNEAQLEKSRLLSDRFSAERPKGSFSTLEIQRTEQGDSAMYLCASSTAAGGETQYFGPGTRLLVL.

This sequence joins TRBV5-1 and TRBJ2-5; possible D gene TRBD1, 6 bases. CDR1 and CDR2 from the germline V gene are SGHRS and YFSETQ. The ends were cut back, 3 bases at V and 1 base at J, with 13 bases in the middle. The CDR3 extends over 15 amino acids. Here the CDR3 DNA reads TGCGCCAGCAGCTCGACGACAGGTAGCCAAGAGACCCAGTACTTC. Translation gives CASSSTTGSQETQYF.

The chain uses TRBV9 and TRBJ1-2; a possible D gene is TRBD1 (6 bases). The V gene lost 3 bases and the J gene lost 1 base, with 13 bases spanning the gap. CDR3 length: 15 residues. Looked up from germline, CDR1 is SGDLS and CDR2 is YYNGEE. The CDR3, as DNA: TGTGCCAGCAGCGCGGCGGGGGCTTATAACTATGGCTACACCTTC. Its protein product is CASSAAGAYNYGYTF.